One sample yielded the 4 T cell receptor beta chains listed below, sequenced in a study of blood T cell repertoires in COVID-19. Produced via immunoSEQ multiplex PCR; TCRdb's table is partial and in-frame only. The sample includes 150,000 or so clones, over 60% of them seen just once. Sequencing was carried out using peripheral blood. The receptors derive from a woman aged 80 or older with active or convalescent COVID-19.

This clone has ten or more counts. The chain employs TRBV4-2 and TRBJ2-2; D gene ambiguous. Trimming removed 0 bases at V and 6 bases at J, with 8 bases between. The V gene's germline CDR1 is LGHNA and CDR2 YNFKEQ. This CDR3 has 14 residues. CDR3 bases: TGTGCCAGCAGCCAAGATCCCATCCCCGGGGAGCTGTTTTTT. Translation: CASSQDPIPGELFF.

This rearrangement joins TRBV10-1 to TRBJ1-2; 7 positions agree with TRBD1. CDR3 size: 13 residues. Trimming removed 5 bases from V and 7 bases from J; junction bases left unmatched: 7. The germline V gene encodes CDR1 WNHNN and CDR2 SYGVQD (reference sequence). In DNA, the CDR3 is TGCGCCAGCAGTCCTGCGACAGGGTCTGGCTACACCTTC. Residues: CASSPATGSGYTF.

The chain combines TRBV5-1 with TRBJ1-6; 7 positions agree with TRBD1. Germline assignment: CDR1 SGHRS and CDR2 YFSETQ. After removal of 3 bases from V and 0 bases from J, the junction contained 9 bases not matched to a gene. This CDR3 is 18 amino acids long. CDR3 protein: CASSSKGTESSYNSPLHF. In DNA, the CDR3 is TGCGCCAGCAGCTCGAAAGGGACAGAGAGCTCCTATAATTCACCCCTCCACTTT.

The chain combines TRBV6-5 with TRBJ2-3, with 8 positions matching TRBD2. Trimming removed 0 bases from V and 3 bases from J; junction bases left unmatched: 2. The germline V gene encodes CDR1 MNHEY and CDR2 SVGAGI. The length of the CDR3 is 15 residues. CDR3 nucleotides: TGTGCCAGCAGTTACTCTGGCGGGGGGACAGATACGCAGTATTTT. This codes for CASSYSGGGTDTQYF.